This is a list of T cell receptor beta chains from one sample in a study of T cell responses to AZD1222 COVID-19 vaccine. Here immunoSEQ multiplex PCR was the method, and the copy in TCRdb shows in-frame clones only, minus some. The repertoire holds tens of thousands of clones, with roughly 80% as singletons. Source: peripheral blood, taken on day 0 of AZD1222 vaccination. The source of these receptors is an adult in good health. Both conserved end residues are part of each CDR3. The D gene is left open where the match is weak. Size is stated for part of the rows, as once, few or many counts, or as a class when the clone is expanded.

j_gene: TRBJ2-1; v_gene: TRBV6-2/TRBV6-3; abundance: .; d_gene: .; CDR3nt: TGTGCCAGCAGTTACTCCATCAGGGAGCGGAGTGAGCAGTTCTTC; CDR3aa: CASSYSIRERSEQFF
j_gene: TRBJ1-4; v_gene: TRBV5-4; abundance: .; d_gene: .; CDR3nt: TGTGCCAGCAGCTTGGGGGGGGCACGGGAAAAACTGTTTTTT; CDR3aa: CASSLGGAREKLFF
j_gene: TRBJ1-5; v_gene: TRBV6-5; abundance: .; d_gene: .; CDR3nt: TGTGCCAGCAGTTCCCGGATGGGATATCAGCCCCAGCATTTT; CDR3aa: CASSSRMGYQPQHF
j_gene: TRBJ2-5; v_gene: TRBV29-1; abundance: .; d_gene: .; CDR3nt: TGCAGCCTCTCGGACAGTCGCCAAGAGACCCAGTACTTC; CDR3aa: CSLSDSRQETQYF
j_gene: TRBJ1-5; v_gene: TRBV2; abundance: .; d_gene: .; CDR3nt: TGTGCCAGCATGGGAGGGTATAGGGATCAGCCCCAGCATTTT; CDR3aa: CASMGGYRDQPQHF
j_gene: TRBJ2-1; v_gene: TRBV10-3; abundance: few; d_gene: .; CDR3nt: TGTGCCATCAGTGCCCAGGTCAATGAGCAGTTCTTC; CDR3aa: CAISAQVNEQFF
j_gene: TRBJ1-5; v_gene: TRBV24-1; abundance: .; d_gene: .; CDR3nt: TGTGCCACCAGTGATTTAAGGGGTCAGCCCCAGCATTTT; CDR3aa: CATSDLRGQPQHF
j_gene: TRBJ2-1; v_gene: TRBV27; abundance: .; d_gene: .; CDR3nt: TGTGCCAGCGGATCGGGTTCCTACAATGAGCAGTTCTTC; CDR3aa: CASGSGSYNEQFF
j_gene: TRBJ1-3; v_gene: TRBV18; abundance: few; d_gene: .; CDR3nt: TGTGCCAGCTCACCGGTCTCTGGAAACACCATATATTTT; CDR3aa: CASSPVSGNTIYF
j_gene: TRBJ2-7; v_gene: TRBV5-4; abundance: .; d_gene: TRBD2; CDR3nt: TGTGCCAGCAGCCCTCAACCACTAGCGGGGGCCTACGAGCAGTACTTC; CDR3aa: CASSPQPLAGAYEQYF
j_gene: TRBJ1-3; v_gene: TRBV29-1; abundance: .; d_gene: .; CDR3nt: TGCAGCGTTGGTACCAGCTCTGGAAACACCATATATTTT; CDR3aa: CSVGTSSGNTIYF
j_gene: TRBJ2-7; v_gene: TRBV29-1; abundance: .; d_gene: TRBD1; CDR3nt: TGCAGCGTTAGACAGGGGGTCGAGCAGTACTTC; CDR3aa: CSVRQGVEQYF
j_gene: TRBJ2-7; v_gene: TRBV4-3; abundance: .; d_gene: TRBD1; CDR3nt: TGCGCCAGCAGCCAAGGACAGGGGGTTATCTACGAGCAGTACTTC; CDR3aa: CASSQGQGVIYEQYF
j_gene: TRBJ2-3; v_gene: TRBV9; abundance: .; d_gene: .; CDR3nt: TGTGCCAGCAGCGTAGAGCCCAGGGATACGCAGTATTTT; CDR3aa: CASSVEPRDTQYF
j_gene: TRBJ1-5; v_gene: TRBV14; abundance: .; d_gene: .; CDR3nt: TGTGCCAGCAGCCAAGGCCGTCTGTCGGTGGACAATCAGCCCCAGCATTTT; CDR3aa: CASSQGRLSVDNQPQHF
j_gene: TRBJ1-1; v_gene: TRBV6-5; abundance: .; d_gene: TRBD1; CDR3nt: TGTGCCAGCAGCGCAGGGGGCGGTGACACTGAAGCTTTCTTT; CDR3aa: CASSAGGGDTEAFF
j_gene: TRBJ1-3; v_gene: TRBV4-3; abundance: .; d_gene: .; CDR3nt: TGCGCCAGCAGCCTCGAAAAAAGCTCTGGAAACACCATATATTTT; CDR3aa: CASSLEKSSGNTIYF
j_gene: TRBJ1-1; v_gene: TRBV6-1; abundance: .; d_gene: .; CDR3nt: TGTGCCAGCAGTGATTTGGCGGACACTGAAGCTTTCTTT; CDR3aa: CASSDLADTEAFF
j_gene: TRBJ1-4; v_gene: TRBV7-9; abundance: once; d_gene: .; CDR3nt: TGTGCCAGCAGCAATAGTGAAAAACTGTTTTTT; CDR3aa: CASSNSEKLFF
j_gene: TRBJ2-7; v_gene: TRBV6-6; abundance: .; d_gene: .; CDR3nt: TGTGCCAGCAGTTCCCTACGACAGACCTACGAGCAGTACTTC; CDR3aa: CASSSLRQTYEQYF
j_gene: TRBJ2-1; v_gene: TRBV5-1; abundance: once; d_gene: TRBD1; CDR3nt: TGCGCCAGCAGGGGCGGAACAGGGGGTAATGAGCAGTTCTTC; CDR3aa: CASRGGTGGNEQFF
j_gene: TRBJ2-5; v_gene: TRBV6-5; abundance: .; d_gene: TRBD2; CDR3nt: TGTGCCAGCAAAGCGACTAGCTTGGAGACCCAGTACTTC; CDR3aa: CASKATSLETQYF
j_gene: TRBJ2-3; v_gene: TRBV5-1; abundance: .; d_gene: TRBD2; CDR3nt: TGCGCCAGCAGCGAGGGACTAGCGGCTCTCACAGATACGCAGTATTTT; CDR3aa: CASSEGLAALTDTQYF
j_gene: TRBJ2-7; v_gene: TRBV5-1; abundance: .; d_gene: .; CDR3nt: TGCGCCAGCAGCACGACTGCATCCTACGAGCAGTACTTC; CDR3aa: CASSTTASYEQYF
j_gene: TRBJ2-7; v_gene: TRBV19; abundance: .; d_gene: .; CDR3nt: TGTGCCAGTAGTATAGGGCAGCCCGGGGACGAGCAGTACTTC; CDR3aa: CASSIGQPGDEQYF
j_gene: TRBJ2-7; v_gene: TRBV19; abundance: .; d_gene: .; CDR3nt: TGTGCCAGTAGTGAACATGCATCCGAGCAGTACTTC; CDR3aa: CASSEHASEQYF
j_gene: TRBJ2-7; v_gene: TRBV7-2; abundance: few; d_gene: TRBD1; CDR3nt: TGTGCCAGCAGCCTCCTCGAGGGACAGGGGGAGCAGTACTTC; CDR3aa: CASSLLEGQGEQYF
j_gene: TRBJ1-2; v_gene: TRBV10-3; abundance: .; d_gene: .; CDR3nt: TGTGCCATCAGTGGGCAGGGCGAGCCCTATGGCTACACCTTC; CDR3aa: CAISGQGEPYGYTF
j_gene: TRBJ2-5; v_gene: TRBV7-2; abundance: .; d_gene: .; CDR3nt: TGTGCCAGCAGTCCCCCCAAAAGCCGTCAAGAGACCCAGTACTTC; CDR3aa: CASSPPKSRQETQYF
j_gene: TRBJ1-4; v_gene: TRBV4-3; abundance: .; d_gene: TRBD1; CDR3nt: TGCGCCAGCAGCCAAGGACCCTCCGGGACAGGGGAAGAAAAACTGTTTTTT; CDR3aa: CASSQGPSGTGEEKLFF
j_gene: TRBJ1-2; v_gene: TRBV6-5; abundance: .; d_gene: .; CDR3nt: TGTGCCAGCAGTTCACCATCTGGCTACACCTTC; CDR3aa: CASSSPSGYTF
j_gene: TRBJ1-5; v_gene: TRBV27; abundance: many; d_gene: .; CDR3nt: TGTGCCAGCAGTCCCGCCCAGCATAGCAATCAGCCCCAGCATTTT; CDR3aa: CASSPAQHSNQPQHF
j_gene: TRBJ2-3; v_gene: TRBV27; abundance: .; d_gene: .; CDR3nt: TGTGCCAGCAATATCGGGGGGCGGCGGGGTACGCAGTATTTT; CDR3aa: CASNIGGRRGTQYF
j_gene: TRBJ2-5; v_gene: TRBV7-2; abundance: .; d_gene: TRBD2; CDR3nt: TGTGCCAGCAGCTTCGGGGGGGCACAAGAGACCCAGTACTTC; CDR3aa: CASSFGGAQETQYF
j_gene: TRBJ1-5; v_gene: TRBV19; abundance: .; d_gene: TRBD1; CDR3nt: TGTGCCAGTAACGACAGGGGCAATCAGCCCCAGCATTTT; CDR3aa: CASNDRGNQPQHF
j_gene: TRBJ2-7; v_gene: TRBV5-1; abundance: .; d_gene: TRBD2; CDR3nt: TGCGCCAGCAGCCCTTTGGAGCGGGGGGTAACCAACGAGCAGTACTTC; CDR3aa: CASSPLERGVTNEQYF
j_gene: TRBJ1-3; v_gene: TRBV7-9; abundance: few; d_gene: .; CDR3nt: TGTGCCAGCAGCTTGGGCAGGCCCAGCTCTGGAAACACCATATATTTT; CDR3aa: CASSLGRPSSGNTIYF
j_gene: TRBJ1-1; v_gene: TRBV12-3/TRBV12-4; abundance: .; d_gene: .; CDR3nt: TGTGCCAGCAGTTTAGAAGGCAACACTGAAGCTTTCTTT; CDR3aa: CASSLEGNTEAFF
j_gene: TRBJ2-1; v_gene: TRBV2; abundance: .; d_gene: .; CDR3nt: TGTGCCAGCAGTGCCGGGAGCACCTACAATGAGCAGTTCTTC; CDR3aa: CASSAGSTYNEQFF
j_gene: TRBJ1-5; v_gene: TRBV28; abundance: .; d_gene: TRBD1; CDR3nt: TGTGCCAGCAGCTCGTTGGGGTCAGGGGGCCCCAATCAGCCCCAGCATTTT; CDR3aa: CASSSLGSGGPNQPQHF